Each of the 7 T cell receptor beta chains below was sequenced from the same sample in a study of T cell responses to AZD1222 COVID-19 vaccine (dated by TCRdb to the early 2020s). The intended sense of this specimen's time point label: baseline before first vaccination. Libraries were prepared through the immunoSEQ multiplex PCR assay. TCRdb re-hosts the immuneACCESS table, in-frame sequences only. Its copies lack some clones; in the studies checked, an unresolved V gene accounts for under half of them, and the cause for the rest is not known. The sample has approximately 85,000 clones on record, roughly nine tenths of them singletons. 5.5% to 8% of the sample comes from the top ten. The input for sequencing was peripheral blood, taken on day 0 of AZD1222 vaccination. These receptors originate from an adult in good health.

This clone was found a few times. The CDR3 loop is CSVSTGTGAGNTIYF. The CDR3 DNA sequence: TGCAGCGTGTCCACCGGGACAGGGGCTGGAAACACCATATATTTT. J is TRBJ1-3 and V is TRBV29-1; 10 bases line up with TRBD1. The CDR3 spans 15 residues. Germline V gene sequence: CDR1 SQVTM, CDR2 ANQGSEA. V trimming: 6 bases; J trimming: 2 bases; junction bases outside the gene matches: 7.

This clone was detected once. This chain joins TRBV9 and TRBJ2-7; tentative D call: TRBD2 (5 bases). The CDR3 has 14 amino acids. V lost 1 base and J 4 bases, leaving 12 bases between the germline ends. Germline loops: CDR1 SGDLS, CDR2 YYNGEE. CDR3 DNA sequence: TGTGCCAGCAGCGTAATGCCTAGCAGTTACGAGCAGTACTTC. Amino acid sequence: CASSVMPSSYEQYF.

This chain links TRBV6-6 with TRBJ2-3, with D perhaps being TRBD1 or TRBD2 (7 bases each). Trimming removed 7 bases at V and 2 bases at J, with 19 bases between. This CDR3 spans 16 amino acids. Germline V gene lookup returns CDR1 MNHNY and CDR2 SVGAGI (reference sequence). This CDR3 reads CASTHLTGDYTDTQYF. Here the CDR3 DNA reads TGTGCCAGCACCCATCTTACAGGGGACTACACAGATACGCAGTATTTT.

The chain links TRBV5-8 to TRBJ1-5; D unclear. Germline V gene sequence: CDR1 SGHTS, CDR2 YDEGEE. Trimming took 0 bases from V and 5 from J, leaving 12 bases between them. CDR3 size: 15 residues. The CDR3 region has the DNA TGTGCCAGCAGCTTGGACGGGGTAGAGGATCAGCCCCAGCATTTT. Its translation: CASSLDGVEDQPQHF. Variable domain in full (rest from reference TRBV5-8 and TRBJ1-5): EAGVTQSPTHLIKTRGQQATLRCSPISGHTSVYWYQQALGLGLQFLLWYDEGEERNRGNFPPRFSGRQFPNYSSELNVNALELEDSALYLCASSLDGVEDQPQHFGDGTRLSIL.

The genes are TRBV6-6 and TRBJ2-4, with D unclear. The CDR3 is 15 amino acids. Germline values: CDR1 MNHNY, CDR2 SVGAGI (reference sequence). V lost 0 bases to trimming and J lost 0 bases, with 6 bases between them. CDR3 sequence (DNA): TGTGCCAGCAGTTACTCGTCTCAAGCCAAAAACATTCAGTACTTC. Protein sequence: CASSYSSQAKNIQYF.

The gene calls are TRBV6-2 or TRBV6-3 and TRBJ2-1, with D hard to call. Germline V gives CDR1 MNHEY, CDR2 SVGEGT. The CDR3 has 14 amino acids. Trimming took off 6 bases at V and 2 bases at J, with 11 bases between the two ends. The CDR3: CASSPSKPYNEQFF. The CDR3 DNA reads TGTGCCAGCAGCCCGTCAAAGCCCTACAATGAGCAGTTCTTC.

This chain connects TRBV6-6 to TRBJ1-3; maybe TRBD1 (5 bases). The germline gives CDR1 MNHNY, CDR2 SVGAGI (reference sequence). V gave up 2 bases and J gave up 4 bases, with 12 bases separating them. The CDR3 covers 15 residues. The CDR3 loop is CASSYEGAEGNTIYF. CDR3 nucleotides: TGTGCCAGCAGTTACGAAGGGGCGGAAGGAAACACCATATATTTT.